The clone carrying this T cell receptor beta chain was detected ten times or more. These data originate in a study of Graves' ophthalmopathy and Graves' hyperthyroidism. Hyperthyroidism patients, all newly diagnosed, had under 2 months' duration and ages of 18 to 65. Amplification of TCR beta CDR3 regions used RNA transcripts. Investigators did first-round RT-PCR with HTBI primers, then second-round multiplex PCR. TCRdb independently ran MiXCR on the multiplex PCR reads; one entry per CDR3 protein. The sample has 900,000 to 1,200,000 distinct CDR3 sequences, about 38% seen once. The germline gives CDR1 SGHAT, CDR2 FQNNGV. V was shortened by 0 bases and J by 3 bases, with 12 bases between the two germline ends. The CDR3 has 15 residues.

The receptor was derived from an adult man with Graves' hyperthyroidism. Specimen: peripheral blood or thyroid tissue (not recorded which). J is TRBJ2-7 and V is TRBV11-2; tentatively, D is TRBD2 (6 bases). The chain's CDR3 is CASSLERDSYYEQYF. CDR3 DNA sequence: TGTGCCAGCAGCTTAGAACGGGACTCCTACTACGAGCAGTACTTC.